This TCR beta chain was captured in a study of T cells after yellow fever vaccination. Production of TCR cDNA was by 5'RACE template switching, which also added a universal primer site and UMIs. TCRdb redid the calling of the 5' RACE reads with MiXCR, one entry per CDR3 protein. The data contain some 150,000 distinct CDR3 sequences, 11% of them seen just once; the ten biggest clones take up approximately 34%. The CDR3 runs to 14 residues. V was cut by 0 bases and J by 5 bases, with 11 bases left in between. Germline CDR1 reads MNHNY; CDR2 reads SVGAGI (reference sequence). This chain uses TRBV6-6 with TRBJ2-7, with no clear D. The TCR was taken from a man aged 18 to 29 who received the YFV17D yellow fever vaccine. The sample here was CD8+ T cells sorted from PBMCs, taken 15 days after the yellow fever booster vaccination. As DNA, the CDR3 is TGTGCCAGCAGTTACTCGATTGCTCCTAACGAGCAGTACGTC. It translates to CASSYSIAPNEQYV.